This T cell receptor beta chain was documented in a study of metastatic and nonmetastatic thyroid tumors. MiXCR re-clonotyped the PCR reads for TCRdb. Seen here are around 27,000 clones, more than 20% observed once, and the top ten hold more than 2%. Every patient was untreated before thyroid surgery. This clone was observed many times. This TCR was sampled from a female donor with papillary thyroid cancer or a benign thyroid nodule (not recorded which). Some clones in this sample may be carry-over from other donors' samples. The sequenced sample was blood.

As DNA, the CDR3 is TGTGCCAGCAGCATTGGACTAGCGGGAGTACAGCAGTTCTTC. It is translated as CASSIGLAGVQQFF. The rearrangement uses TRBV7-9 and TRBJ2-1, with 13 bases lining up with TRBD2. There are 14 residues in the CDR3. CDR1 and CDR2 (germline): SEHNR, FQNEAQ (reference sequence). V was clipped by 5 bases and J by 11 bases; unmatched bases: 6.